The present T cell receptor (beta chain) was sequenced within a study of blood T cell repertoires in COVID-19. The overall study: The United States, Italy and Spain were the sources of the acute and convalescent COVID-19 samples. PBMCs, B-cell-depleted T cells, or T cells were the source of the cDNA or gDNA that made up the material.

The ends were cut back, 3 bases at V and 1 base at J, with 11 bases in the middle. Per germline, CDR1 GTSNPN and CDR2 SVGIG (reference sequence). The CDR3 length is 14 residues. Per the original methods: Nucleated cell counts were estimated from reference gene primer amplification. The table came from immunoSEQ multiplex PCR; TCRdb's copy has only in-frame clones and leaves some out. The DNA gave D and trimming, while V, J and clone size come from that table. This table has 88,000 or so clones, less than 90% appearing once. The chain couples TRBV30 to TRBJ2-3; D may be TRBD2 (6 bases). The sequenced sample was peripheral blood. This TCR came from a man in his fifties or sixties with acute or convalescent COVID-19. CDR3 protein: CAWRRVAGTDTQYF. DNA for the CDR3: TGTGCCTGGAGACGGGTAGCGGGCACAGATACGCAGTATTTT. The entire variable domain, with the rest obtained from reference TRBV30 and TRBJ2-3, is as follows: SQTIHQWPATLVQPVGSPLSLECTVEGTSNPNLYWYRQAAGRGLQLLFYSVGIGQISSEVPQNLSASRPQDRQFILSSKKLLLSDSGFYLCAWRRVAGTDTQYFGPGTRLTVL.